This entry concerns a single T cell receptor beta chain. Its antigen is still unknown. Base qualities are not provided; no much larger clone lies one nucleotide away. The twin pairs came from the European Cystic Fibrosis Twin and Sibling Study Cohort, which recruited patients from more than 150 CF clinics across 14 European countries. Zygosity and CFTR genotype were confirmed in-house, and zygosity was tested by multiplex PCR of nine short tandem repeat loci. Peripheral blood was sampled from each twin, with clinical parameters recorded on the day of blood sampling. Phenol/chloroform extraction was used to isolate genomic DNA from peripheral blood cells, and the DNA was then kept in TE buffer at 4 degrees C. This sample stems from a study of monozygotic twins with cystic fibrosis (dated by TCRdb to the early 2020s). Some background on the complete study: Barcoded libraries were prepared with approximately 15 PCR cycles from approximately 2.8 micrograms of fragmented DNA. TCR beta repertoires were compared within and between 16 monozygotic twin pairs with cystic fibrosis so that genetic influence on V and J gene usage could be assessed. The cohort included ten female and six male twin pairs, mostly children and adolescents, aged about 2.0 to 36.4 years with a median of roughly 10 years. On the day of blood sampling, twins were ranked among 850 to 1,100 cohort participants for weight-for-height and for FEVPerc (FEV1 disease centile). Data for three of the twin pairs had previously been reported in another context. Study-wide conclusions, independent of this receptor: Simpson clonality was found to be generally low (median approximately 0.0094), suggesting a naive-dominated repertoire, although higher clonality was observed in the most severely affected patients. Sharing of nucleotide-identical clonotypes was significantly greater within monozygotic CF twin pairs than between unrelated CF individuals (P = 0.000026, Mann-Whitney). V gene usage was most similar to the co-twin in 13 of 16 pairs, and J usage was most similar to the co-twin in 8 of 16 pairs, which suggests genetic constraints. The cohort was small, and no association was found between shared CDR3 numbers and age, concordance or disease severity.

TCR beta CDR3 regions were amplified by multiplex PCR with the immunoSEQ immune profiling system according to the manufacturer's instructions. An Illumina NextSeq system was used to carry out the sequencing. In the source study's methods: Sequence data were processed on the immunoSEQ Analyzer platform, and clonality was computed as the square root of Simpson's index of productive rearrangements. Similarity in V and J usage was quantified by Jensen-Shannon distance, and CDR3 generation probabilities were calculated with OLGA. The immuneACCESS database (August 2020) and VDJdb (December 2020) were searched for shared CDR3 sequences. In TCRdb, the immuneACCESS table is reduced to in-frame sequences with V and J assigned. These tables do not hold every clone; where another copy was compared, an unresolved V gene accounts for under half, and the others remain unexplained. V and J calls and clone size are as listed in that table; D and trimming were resolved from the DNA. This sample holds about 11,000 clones; roughly 85% were observed only once. Over 0.45% of the sample comes from the top ten.

CDR1 GTSNPN and CDR2 SVGIG are derived from the germline V gene (reference sequence). The V and J ends are trimmed by 2 bases and 0 bases, leaving 6 bases between them. The CDR3 covers 13 residues, taking in both the cysteine and the phenylalanine. The read is trimmed to its CDR3 DNA, 39 bases read in frame from base 1. This clonotype was sampled from a man younger than 35 with cystic fibrosis. The chain couples TRBV30 to TRBJ2-3; no D gene is confidently identified. The sample taken for sequencing was blood. The nucleotide sequence reads TGTGCCTGGAGTTCGGGCAGCACAGATACGCAGTATTTT. Translated, it reads CAWSSGSTDTQYF.